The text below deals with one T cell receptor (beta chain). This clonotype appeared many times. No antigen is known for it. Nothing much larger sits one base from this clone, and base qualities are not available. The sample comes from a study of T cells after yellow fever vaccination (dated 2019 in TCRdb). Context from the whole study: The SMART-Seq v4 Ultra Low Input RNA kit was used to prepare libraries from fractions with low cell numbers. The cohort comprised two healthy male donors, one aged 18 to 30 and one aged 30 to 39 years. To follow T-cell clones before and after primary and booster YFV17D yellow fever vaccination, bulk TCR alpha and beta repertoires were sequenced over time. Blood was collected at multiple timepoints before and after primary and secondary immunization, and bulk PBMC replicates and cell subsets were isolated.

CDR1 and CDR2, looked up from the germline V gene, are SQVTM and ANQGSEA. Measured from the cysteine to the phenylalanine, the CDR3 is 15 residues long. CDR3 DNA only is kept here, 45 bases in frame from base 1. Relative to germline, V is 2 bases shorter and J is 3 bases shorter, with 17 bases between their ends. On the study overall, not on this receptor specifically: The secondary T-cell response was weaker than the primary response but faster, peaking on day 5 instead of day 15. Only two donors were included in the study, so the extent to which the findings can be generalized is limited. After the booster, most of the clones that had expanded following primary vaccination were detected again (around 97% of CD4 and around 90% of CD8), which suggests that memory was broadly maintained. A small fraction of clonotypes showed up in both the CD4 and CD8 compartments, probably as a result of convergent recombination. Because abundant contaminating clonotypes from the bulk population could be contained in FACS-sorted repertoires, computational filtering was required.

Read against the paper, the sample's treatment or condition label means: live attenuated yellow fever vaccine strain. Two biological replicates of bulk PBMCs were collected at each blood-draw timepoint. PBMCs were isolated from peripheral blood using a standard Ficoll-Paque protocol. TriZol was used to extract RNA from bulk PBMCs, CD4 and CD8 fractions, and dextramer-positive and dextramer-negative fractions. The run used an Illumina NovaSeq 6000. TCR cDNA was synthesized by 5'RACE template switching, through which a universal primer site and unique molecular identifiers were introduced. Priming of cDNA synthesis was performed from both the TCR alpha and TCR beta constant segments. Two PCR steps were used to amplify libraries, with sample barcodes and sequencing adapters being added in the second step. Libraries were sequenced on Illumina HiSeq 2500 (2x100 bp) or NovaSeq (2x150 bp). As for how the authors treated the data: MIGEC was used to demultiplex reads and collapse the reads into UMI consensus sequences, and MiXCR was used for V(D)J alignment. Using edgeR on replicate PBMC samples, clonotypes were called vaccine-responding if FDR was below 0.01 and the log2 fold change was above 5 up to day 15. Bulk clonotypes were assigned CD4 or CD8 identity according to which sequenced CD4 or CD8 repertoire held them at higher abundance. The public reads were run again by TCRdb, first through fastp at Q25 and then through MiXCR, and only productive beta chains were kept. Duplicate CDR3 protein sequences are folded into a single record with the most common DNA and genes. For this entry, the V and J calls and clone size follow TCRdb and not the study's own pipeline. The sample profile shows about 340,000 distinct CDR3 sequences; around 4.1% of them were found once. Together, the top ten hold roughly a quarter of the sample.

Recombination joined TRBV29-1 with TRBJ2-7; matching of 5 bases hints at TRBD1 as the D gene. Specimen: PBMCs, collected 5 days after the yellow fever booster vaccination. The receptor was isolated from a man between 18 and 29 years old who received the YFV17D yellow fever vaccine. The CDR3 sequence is CSVEWADSSVYEQYF. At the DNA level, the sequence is TGCAGCGTTGAATGGGCCGACAGCTCCGTCTACGAGCAGTACTTC.